This T cell receptor (beta chain) was observed in a study of cytomegalovirus exposure and HLA in healthy donors. Regarding the study as a whole: When a later analysis compared HLA-associated TCR beta chains with equally common others, the HLA-associated chains turned out to be more clonally expanded and to have lower generation probabilities. In a later analysis, the majority of CMV-associated beta chains seemingly showed HLA restriction. It was about 150 TCR beta chains that were listed as cytomegalovirus-associated.

V dropped 3 bases and J dropped 2 bases, with 11 bases sitting between them. The germline V gene has CDR1 SGHTA and CDR2 FQGNSA. The CDR3 contains 14 residues. To note about this clone: Antigen unknown.

The PCR used 60 Vbeta and 13 Jbeta primers. Data came from immunoSEQ multiplex PCR; TCRdb stores just in-frame clones and leaves some out. This sample's table reports 200,000 to 250,000 clones. The source of this sequence is a girl aged 2 to 9 in good health and CMV-seropositive. The J gene is TRBJ2-7, the V gene TRBV7-2; maybe TRBD2 (6 bases). The material sequenced was PBMCs. CDR3 residues: CASSFTGTAYEQYF. The CDR3 DNA is TGTGCCAGCAGCTTCACCGGGACTGCCTACGAGCAGTACTTC.